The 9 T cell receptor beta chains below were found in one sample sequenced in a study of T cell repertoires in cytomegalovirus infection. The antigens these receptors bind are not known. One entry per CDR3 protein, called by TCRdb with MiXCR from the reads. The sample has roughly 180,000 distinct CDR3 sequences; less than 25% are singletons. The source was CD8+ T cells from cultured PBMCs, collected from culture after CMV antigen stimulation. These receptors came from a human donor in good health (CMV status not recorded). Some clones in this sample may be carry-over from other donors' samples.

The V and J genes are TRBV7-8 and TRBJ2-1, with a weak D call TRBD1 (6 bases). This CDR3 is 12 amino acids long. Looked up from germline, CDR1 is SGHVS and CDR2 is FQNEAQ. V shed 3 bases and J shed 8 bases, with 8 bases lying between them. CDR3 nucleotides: TGTGCCAGCAGCTTGGGGGCGGATGAGCAGTTCTTC. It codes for CASSLGADEQFF.

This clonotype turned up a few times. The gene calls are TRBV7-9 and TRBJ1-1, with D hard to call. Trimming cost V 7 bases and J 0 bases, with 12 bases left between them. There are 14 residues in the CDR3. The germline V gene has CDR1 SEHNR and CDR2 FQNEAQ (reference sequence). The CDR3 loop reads CASTPPRMNTEAFF. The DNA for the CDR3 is TGTGCCAGCACCCCCCCCCGGATGAACACTGAAGCTTTCTTT.

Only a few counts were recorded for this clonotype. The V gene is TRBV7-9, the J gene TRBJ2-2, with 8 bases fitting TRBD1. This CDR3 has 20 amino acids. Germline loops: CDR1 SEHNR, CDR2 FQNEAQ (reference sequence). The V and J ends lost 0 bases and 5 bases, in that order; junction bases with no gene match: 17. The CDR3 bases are TGTGCCAGCAGCTTAGCGATTGGACAGGGAGTTTCCTCCAGGACCGGGGAGCTGTTTTTT. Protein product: CASSLAIGQGVSSRTGELFF.

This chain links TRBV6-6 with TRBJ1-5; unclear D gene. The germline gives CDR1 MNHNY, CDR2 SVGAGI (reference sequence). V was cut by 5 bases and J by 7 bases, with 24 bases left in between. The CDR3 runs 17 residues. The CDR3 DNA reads TGTGCCAGCAGTGACCAACCTGGACCTACCCTCACACAGCCCCAGCATTTT. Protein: CASSDQPGPTLTQPQHF.

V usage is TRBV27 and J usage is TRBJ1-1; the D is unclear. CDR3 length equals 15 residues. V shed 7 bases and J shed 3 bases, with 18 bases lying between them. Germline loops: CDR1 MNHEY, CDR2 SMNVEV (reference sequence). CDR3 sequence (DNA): TGTGCCAGCAACCAGCTAGGGTATTTGGACACTGAAGCTTTCTTT. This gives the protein CASNQLGYLDTEAFF.

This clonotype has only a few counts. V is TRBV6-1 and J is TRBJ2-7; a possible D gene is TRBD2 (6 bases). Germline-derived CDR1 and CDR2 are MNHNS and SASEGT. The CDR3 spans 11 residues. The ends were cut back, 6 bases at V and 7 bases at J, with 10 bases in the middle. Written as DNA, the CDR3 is TGTGCCAGCAGCCCTCGGGGGGAGCAGTACTTC. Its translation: CASSPRGEQYF.

CDR3 sequence (DNA): TGCGCCAGCAGCCAAGCCCCTGGACAGGTCGCTATGAACACTGAAGCTTTCTTT. Translated: CASSQAPGQVAMNTEAFF. The gene calls are TRBV4-1 and TRBJ1-1, with 7 bases aligning to TRBD1. The germline V gene encodes CDR1 MGHRA and CDR2 YSYEKL. The CDR3 consists of 18 residues. Losses at the gene ends were 1 base for V and 0 bases for J; bases not matched to a gene: 11.

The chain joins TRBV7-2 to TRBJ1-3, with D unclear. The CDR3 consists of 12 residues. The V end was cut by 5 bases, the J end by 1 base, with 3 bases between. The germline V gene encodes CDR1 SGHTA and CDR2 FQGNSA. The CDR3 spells CASSPSGNTIYF. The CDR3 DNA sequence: TGTGCCAGCAGCCCATCTGGAAACACCATATATTTT. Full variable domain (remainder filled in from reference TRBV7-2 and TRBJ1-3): GAGVSQSPSNKVTEKGKDVELRCDPISGHTALYWYRQSLGQGLEFLIYFQGNSAPDKSGLPSDRFSAERTGGSVSTLTIQRTQQEDSAVYLCASSPSGNTIYFGEGSWLTVV.

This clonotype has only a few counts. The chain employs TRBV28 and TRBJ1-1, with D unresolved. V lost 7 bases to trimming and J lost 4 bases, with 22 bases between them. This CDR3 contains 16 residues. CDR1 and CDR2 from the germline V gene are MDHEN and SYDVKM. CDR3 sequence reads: CASTPRERVGGTEAFF. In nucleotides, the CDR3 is TGTGCCAGCACCCCTCGGGAAAGGGTTGGCGGCACTGAAGCTTTCTTT.